These 29 T cell receptor beta chains were sequenced from one sample in a study of T cells in Graves' hyperthyroidism and ophthalmopathy. RNA transcripts provided the source from which TCR beta CDR3 regions were amplified. Researchers ran a first-round RT-PCR on the TCR CDR3 using the HTBI primer set. TCRdb independently ran MiXCR on the multiplex PCR reads; one entry per CDR3 protein. Of more than 300,000 distinct CDR3 sequences listed, 15% to 20% are singletons. Specimen: blood. These receptors all come from a woman under 40 with Graves' hyperthyroidism that later progressed to Graves' ophthalmopathy.

The chain has TRBV2 and TRBJ2-1; possible D gene TRBD1, 5 bases. Deletions cut 4 bases from V and 5 bases from J, with 9 bases between. Germline V lookup: CDR1 SNHLY, CDR2 FYNNEI. The CDR3 runs 13 residues. This CDR3 reads CASSVGQNNEQFF. In nucleotides, the CDR3 is TGTGCCAGCAGTGTGGGGCAGAACAATGAGCAGTTCTTC.

This clonotype came up many times. The CDR3: CSARKDRGSYEQYF. In DNA form, the CDR3 reads TGCAGTGCTAGAAAGGACAGGGGGTCCTACGAGCAGTACTTC. The rearrangement uses TRBV20-1 and TRBJ2-7; 10 bases map to TRBD1. Germline CDR1 reads DFQATT; CDR2 reads SNEGSKA (reference sequence). V gave up 2 bases and J gave up 1 base; unmatched junction bases: 2. The CDR3 spans 14 residues.

Ten or more counts support this clonotype. V and J are TRBV9 and TRBJ1-1, with no clear D. The germline V gene encodes CDR1 SGDLS and CDR2 YYNGEE. The CDR3 is 13 amino acids. V was trimmed by 2 bases and J by 4 bases, leaving 9 bases between them. CDR3 nucleotides: TGTGCCAGCAGCGTTCAGGAATCCACTGAAGCTTTCTTT. Its translation is CASSVQESTEAFF.

This clonotype was counted at least ten times. This chain connects TRBV3-1 to TRBJ2-5; D unclear. This CDR3 comprises 17 residues. The germline V gene has CDR1 LGHDT and CDR2 YNNKEL (reference sequence). V was shortened by 3 bases and J by 0 bases, with 17 bases between the two germline ends. The CDR3 region is CASSQAPRALYQETQYF. DNA for the CDR3: TGTGCCAGCAGCCAGGCCCCGAGAGCATTGTACCAAGAGACCCAGTACTTC.

The chain recombines TRBV30 with TRBJ2-4, with 11 bases that match TRBD1. Germline V lookup: CDR1 GTSNPN, CDR2 SVGIG (reference sequence). After removal of 7 bases from V and 2 bases from J, the junction contained 4 bases not matched to a gene. The CDR3 runs to 14 residues. CDR3 sequence (DNA): TGTGCCTTTGGACAGGGGGCTACCAAAAACATTCAGTACTTC. This sequence encodes CAFGQGATKNIQYF.

This clonotype was found many times. The CDR3 DNA follows: TGTGCCAGCAGCGGAGACCGAGAAAAACTGTTTTTT. Its protein product is CASSGDREKLFF. This chain joins TRBV6-1 and TRBJ1-4; D is uncertain. V was trimmed by 6 bases and J by 8 bases, leaving 10 bases between them. Germline loops: CDR1 MNHNS, CDR2 SASEGT. This CDR3 is 12 amino acids long.

On this clonotype: A read error may be the cause here, since a much bigger clone is one base away. V and J are TRBV20-1 and TRBJ1-2; 9 nucleotides align to TRBD1. CDR1 and CDR2 from the germline V gene are DFQATT and SNEGSKA (reference sequence). This CDR3 spans 17 amino acids. The junction had 8 bases not matched to a gene; V was cut back by 0 bases and J by 0 bases. CDR3: CSARDMGQGIPNYGYTF. Here the CDR3 DNA reads TGCAGTGCTAGAGATATGGGACAGGGAATACCTAACTATGGCTACACCTTC.

J is TRBJ1-1 and V is TRBV19; a possible D gene is TRBD1 (6 bases). The germline V and J ends were trimmed by 4 bases and 0 bases, with 12 bases remaining between them. The V gene's germline CDR1 is LNHDA and CDR2 SQIVND (reference sequence). The CDR3 is 15 residues long. The CDR3 DNA reads TGTGCCAGTAGTAGGGTCGGGGACATGAACACTGAAGCTTTCTTT. It codes for CASSRVGDMNTEAFF.

This chain links TRBV20-1 with TRBJ2-4; D remains ambiguous. This CDR3 has 14 residues. Germline V CDR1 and CDR2: DFQATT, SNEGSKA (reference sequence). V lost 6 bases and J 1 base, leaving 13 bases between the germline ends. Written as DNA, the CDR3 is TGCAGTGCAAGGGTCCCAGGCGCCAAAAACATTCAGTACTTC. This codes for CSARVPGAKNIQYF.

V gene TRBV7-9 combines with J gene TRBJ2-5, with no clear D. Germline V lookup: CDR1 SEHNR, CDR2 FQNEAQ (reference sequence). V dropped 3 bases and J dropped 4 bases, with 12 bases sitting between them. This CDR3 spans 14 amino acids. The CDR3: CASSFVRQSETQYF. DNA for the CDR3: TGTGCCAGCAGCTTCGTGAGGCAGTCAGAGACCCAGTACTTC.

At least ten counts were recorded for this clonotype. This rearrangement joins TRBV19 to TRBJ2-5; D gene ambiguous. CDR1 and CDR2 from the germline V gene are LNHDA and SQIVND (reference sequence). CDR3 size: 13 residues. Trimming removed 2 bases at V and 3 bases at J, with 7 bases between. CDR3 protein: CASSILGKETQYF. The CDR3 DNA sequence: TGTGCCAGTAGTATACTAGGAAAAGAGACCCAGTACTTC.

This clonotype was observed at least ten times. V and J are TRBV2 and TRBJ2-7, with 12 positions matching TRBD2. CDR3 length equals 14 residues. V shed 5 bases and J 4 bases; nucleotides not matched to a gene: 3. Germline CDR1 is SNHLY and CDR2 is FYNNEI. The CDR3 reads CASSPTSGSYEQYF. The CDR3 bases are TGTGCCAGCAGTCCGACTAGCGGGAGTTACGAGCAGTACTTC.

This clonotype came up many times. The V gene is TRBV29-1, the J gene TRBJ2-7; perhaps D is TRBD1 or TRBD2 (7 bases each). The CDR3 totals 13 residues. The ends were cut back, 5 bases at V and 3 bases at J, with 14 bases in the middle. CDR1 and CDR2 (germline): SQVTM, ANQGSEA. CDR3 loop: CSVRGDSLYEQYF. Here the CDR3 DNA reads TGCAGCGTTCGGGGGGACAGCCTCTACGAGCAGTACTTC.

This clonotype turned up a few times. The CDR3 nucleotides read TGCGCCAGCAGCTTGGACGGGACAGGTACCTACGAGCAGTACTTC. This translates into CASSLDGTGTYEQYF. The chain carries TRBV5-1 and TRBJ2-7, with 8 bases fitting TRBD1. This CDR3 comprises 15 residues. Germline CDR1 and CDR2: SGHRS and YFSETQ. The V and J ends lost 0 bases and 2 bases, in that order; junction bases with no gene match: 4.

There are many counts of this clonotype. The genes are TRBV15 and TRBJ2-3; possible D gene TRBD2, 6 bases. The CDR3 is 17 residues long. Germline V lookup: CDR1 LNHNV, CDR2 YYDKDF (reference sequence). The germline V and J ends were trimmed by 0 bases and 0 bases, with 13 bases remaining between them. This CDR3 reads CATSRDRFSGSTDTQYF. Here the CDR3 DNA reads TGTGCCACCAGCAGAGATCGGTTTAGCGGTAGCACAGATACGCAGTATTTT.

The chain carries TRBV19 and TRBJ2-7, with D possibly TRBD1 on 6 matching bases. This CDR3 is built from 14 residues. Germline V gene data show CDR1 as LNHDA and CDR2 as SQIVND (reference sequence). V shed 3 bases and J shed 7 bases, with 16 bases lying between them. DNA of the CDR3: TGTGCCAGTAGTATCTCAGGACAGCCGGTAGAGCAGTACTTC. Protein product: CASSISGQPVEQYF. Together with reference TRBV19 and TRBJ2-7, the CDR3 gives the full variable domain: DGGITQSPKYLFRKEGQNVTLSCEQNLNHDAMYWYRQDPGQGLRLIYYSQIVNDFQKGDIAEGYSVSREKKESFPLTVTSAQKNPTAFYLCASSISGQPVEQYFGPGTRLTVT.

The chain is built from TRBV6-2 or TRBV6-3 and TRBJ2-5; D remains ambiguous. Germline V lookup: CDR1 MNHEY, CDR2 SVGEGT. The CDR3 covers 13 residues. The V end was cut by 8 bases, the J end by 1 base, with 11 bases between. CDR3 bases: TGTGCCAGCGTCGATTCCAGCCAAGAGACCCAGTACTTC. This sequence encodes CASVDSSQETQYF.

The sample holds many counts of this clonotype. The chain employs TRBV2 and TRBJ1-6, with unresolved D. Germline CDR1 reads SNHLY; CDR2 reads FYNNEI. There are 16 residues in the CDR3. The germline V and J ends were trimmed by 1 base and 9 bases, with 16 bases remaining between them. Here the CDR3 reads CASSEGSRRAISPLHF. CDR3 DNA sequence: TGTGCCAGCAGTGAAGGCTCCCGACGTGCGATTTCACCCCTCCACTTT.

This clonotype was found many times. This rearrangement joins TRBV6-2 or TRBV6-3 to TRBJ1-2; D not resolved. There are 14 residues in the CDR3. Trimming shortened V by 2 bases and J by 0 bases, and 7 bases separated the two germline ends. Germline CDR1 MNHEY, CDR2 SVGEGT. In DNA form, the CDR3 reads TGTGCCAGCAGTTACATCCACTCTAACTATGGCTACACCTTC. Amino acids: CASSYIHSNYGYTF.

This clonotype was counted many times. The chain carries TRBV29-1 and TRBJ2-7; possibly TRBD1 for D (5 bases). V was shortened by 6 bases and J by 2 bases, with 11 bases between the two germline ends. The CDR3 length is 12 residues. Per germline, CDR1 SQVTM and CDR2 ANQGSEA. CDR3 DNA sequence: TGCAGCGTCGCAGGGTCACCCTACGAGCAGTACTTC. It specifies CSVAGSPYEQYF.

This clonotype was observed at least ten times. This rearrangement joins TRBV2 to TRBJ2-1; D call uncertain. Germline V gene sequence: CDR1 SNHLY, CDR2 FYNNEI. The CDR3 is 12 residues long. Trimming left V 5 bases short and J 3 bases short, with 5 bases between. CDR3 amino acids: CASSPRYNEQFF. The CDR3 DNA reads TGTGCCAGCAGTCCGCGCTACAATGAGCAGTTCTTC.

This clonotype was seen repeatedly, ten times or more. V is TRBV29-1 and J is TRBJ2-7; 10 nucleotides match TRBD2. The CDR3 totals 15 residues. Germline V CDR1 and CDR2: SQVTM, ANQGSEA. V lost 2 bases to trimming and J lost 4 bases; unmatched junction nucleotides: 8. DNA for the CDR3: TGCAGCGTTGAATTGGAGTCTAGCGGGAGTTACGAGCAGTACTTC. Translating it yields CSVELESSGSYEQYF.

The table lists this clonotype with many counts. This chain connects TRBV27 to TRBJ1-2; no reliable D call. V was cut by 2 bases and J by 8 bases, with 12 bases left in between. The CDR3 totals 13 residues. In germline, CDR1 is MNHEY, CDR2 SMNVEV (reference sequence). This chain's CDR3 is CASSLIGSGGYTF. The CDR3 DNA follows: TGTGCCAGCAGTTTAATTGGGAGTGGCGGCTACACCTTC.

The CDR3 region is CASSAAAWDYGYTF. The CDR3 DNA reads as TGTGCCAGCAGCGCGGCCGCGTGGGACTATGGCTACACCTTC. The V call is TRBV11-2, the J call TRBJ1-2; D gene unclear. In germline, CDR1 is SGHAT, CDR2 FQNNGV. The CDR3 length is 14 residues. Between the trimmed V and J ends, which lost 5 bases and 3 bases, there was a span of 13 bases.

There are many counts of this clonotype. V and J are TRBV5-4 and TRBJ2-5; the D gene could be TRBD1 or TRBD2 (5 bases each). CDR3 length equals 14 residues. CDR1 and CDR2 (germline): SGHNT, YYREEE (reference sequence). Trimming took off 4 bases at V and 5 bases at J, with 15 bases between the two ends. CDR3: CASSRRDGGETQYF. The CDR3 DNA sequence: TGTGCCAGCAGCCGACGGGACGGTGGGGAGACCCAGTACTTC. The entire variable domain, with the rest obtained from reference TRBV5-4 and TRBJ2-5, is as follows: ETGVTQSPTHLIKTRGQQVTLRCSSQSGHNTVSWYQQALGQGPQFIFQYYREEENGRGNFPPRFSGLQFPNYSSELNVNALELDDSALYLCASSRRDGGETQYFGPGTRLLVL.

The V call is TRBV27, the J call TRBJ1-1; TRBD1 matches 7 bases. J lost 5 bases, V lost 5 bases, and 8 bases had no gene match. CDR1 and CDR2 (germline): MNHEY, SMNVEV (reference sequence). The CDR3 consists of 14 residues. The CDR3 loop is CASSLQGRVTEAFF. The CDR3 nucleotides read TGTGCCAGCAGTCTACAGGGGAGGGTAACTGAAGCTTTCTTT.

This clonotype was seen more than once but under ten times. V usage is TRBV5-5 and J usage is TRBJ1-5, with a weak D call TRBD1 (6 bases). Per germline, CDR1 SGHKS and CDR2 YYEKEE (reference sequence). V dropped 4 bases and J dropped 5 bases, with 13 bases sitting between them. This CDR3 has 14 residues. The CDR3 loop is CASSLAGVDQPQHF. In DNA, the CDR3 is TGTGCCAGCAGCCTGGCAGGGGTGGATCAGCCCCAGCATTTT.

With respect to this clonotype: An end of the junction does not agree with germline; a read error may underlie this. The chain recombines TRBV25-1 with TRBJ2-1, with D possibly called TRBD1 or TRBD2 (6 bases each). Germline V CDR1 and CDR2: MGHDK, SYGVNS. The CDR3 is made up of 14 amino acids. In nucleotides, the CDR3 is TGTTCCAGCAGCGAGCAGGGGACTTACAATGAGCAGTTCTTC. It is translated as CSSSEQGTYNEQFF.

Many counts were recorded for this clonotype. The rearrangement uses TRBV11-3 and TRBJ2-3; tentatively, D is TRBD1 (5 bases). The CDR3 is 14 amino acids. V gave up 5 bases and J gave up 4 bases, with 13 bases separating them. Germline V gene lookup returns CDR1 SGHNT and CDR2 YENEEA. The CDR3 is CASSGRDSPDTQYF. CDR3 DNA: TGTGCCAGCAGCGGCAGGGATTCACCAGATACGCAGTATTTT. The full variable domain, with the rest looked up from reference TRBV11-3 and TRBJ2-3, is EAGVVQSPRYKIIEKKQPVAFWCNPISGHNTLYWYLQNLGQGPELLIRYENEEAVDDSQLPKDRFSAERLKGVDSTLKIQPAELGDSAVYLCASSGRDSPDTQYFGPGTRLTVL.